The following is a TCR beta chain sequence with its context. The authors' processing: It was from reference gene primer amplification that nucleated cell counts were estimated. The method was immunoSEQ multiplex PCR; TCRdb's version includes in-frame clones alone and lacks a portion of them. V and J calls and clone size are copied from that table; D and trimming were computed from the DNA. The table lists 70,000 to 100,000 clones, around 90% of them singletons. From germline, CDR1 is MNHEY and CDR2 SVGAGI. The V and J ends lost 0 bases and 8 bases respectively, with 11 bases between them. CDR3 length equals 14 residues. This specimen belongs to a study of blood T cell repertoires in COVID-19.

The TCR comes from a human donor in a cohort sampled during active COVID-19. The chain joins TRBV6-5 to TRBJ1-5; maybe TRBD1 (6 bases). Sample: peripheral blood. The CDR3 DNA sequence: TGTGCCAGCAGTTACTCGAGAGGGGGGGAGCCCCAGCATTTT. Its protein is CASSYSRGGEPQHF.